The T cell receptor beta chain under discussion was sequenced for a study of kidney transplant recipient with SARS-CoV-2 infection. There are 14 residues in the CDR3. The germline V and J ends were trimmed by 5 bases and 1 base, with 11 bases remaining between them. Germline values: CDR1 WSHSY, CDR2 SAAADI. In regard to this clonotype: This could be a read error, since a much larger clone is one nucleotide away.

MiXCR, applied by TCRdb to the reads, yields one record per CDR3 protein. Here the sample spans 200,000 to 300,000 distinct CDR3 sequences, less than 35% being singletons. This TCR came from a male patient aged 25-45 years who had COVID-19 and was a kidney transplant recipient. Some T cells may be transferred from the graft donor. V and J are TRBV10-2 and TRBJ1-1; D might be TRBD1 (6 bases). The sample in question was a blood sample, obtained at baseline and on day 111 from a kidney transplant recipient. This CDR3 reads CASSQDSPNTEAFF. As DNA, the CDR3 is TGCGCCAGCAGTCAGGACAGCCCGAACACTGAAGCTTTCTTT.